The clone carrying this TCR beta chain was seen more than once but under ten times. Authors' analysis steps: Quantification of nucleated cells was approximated via reference gene primer amplification. Some clones are missing from TCRdb's copy, which holds only in-frame ones; the method was immunoSEQ multiplex PCR. V and J calls and clone size come straight from that table; D and trimming were deduced from the DNA. The table has roughly 200,000 clones, roughly 80% seen once. The germline V gene encodes CDR1 KGHDR and CDR2 SFDVKD. V shed 9 bases, J shed 10 bases, and the junction held 6 bases outside the gene matches. The CDR3 is 13 residues long. This sample was taken from a study of blood T cell repertoires in COVID-19.

The source of this sequence is a man between 45 and 60 years old who had recovered from COVID-19. This chain uses TRBV24-1 with TRBJ2-1; TRBD2 matches 12 bases. The specimen sequenced was peripheral blood. The CDR3 DNA follows: TGTGCCACCCGGGCTAGCGGGAGGGACGAGCAGTTCTTC. Its protein is CATRASGRDEQFF.